Following are 14 T cell receptor beta chains from one sample sequenced in a study of T cell responses to AZD1222 COVID-19 vaccine. Repertoires were generated with immunoSEQ multiplex PCR, while TCRdb's copy carries only in-frame clones and drops some. The table has 100,000 to 120,000 clones, around 85% seen once; the top ten hold 4% to 5%. Sequencing was performed on peripheral blood, taken on day 0 of AZD1222 vaccination. These receptors all come from an adult in good health.

The gene calls are TRBV7-2 and TRBJ1-1; TRBD1 is a possible D gene (6 bases). The CDR3 is 13 amino acids. V lost 2 bases, J lost 8 bases, and 12 bases lay in between. Germline V gene lookup returns CDR1 SGHTA and CDR2 FQGNSA. In nucleotides, the CDR3 is TGTGCCAGCAGCTTACGGGGGGCCCGAGAAGCTTTCTTT. This gives the protein CASSLRGAREAFF.

V gene TRBV10-3 combines with J gene TRBJ1-6; the D gene is possibly TRBD1 (6 bases). V was shortened by 3 bases and J by 10 bases, with 16 bases between the two germline ends. CDR3 length: 15 amino acids. Germline assignment: CDR1 ENHRY and CDR2 SYGVKD. The CDR3 is CAISDSGGGRSPLHF. The CDR3 DNA reads TGTGCCATCAGTGACTCGGGAGGGGGAAGGTCACCCCTCCACTTT.

With regard to this clone: Different DNA sequences within this sample yield the same CDR3. The chain combines TRBV28 with TRBJ1-5; 8 bases are shared with TRBD1. Looked up from germline, CDR1 is MDHEN and CDR2 is SYDVKM. The V and J ends lost 6 bases and 2 bases, in that order; junction bases with no gene match: 3. There are 14 residues in the CDR3. The CDR3 sequence: CASRTTGGNQPQHF. The CDR3 DNA reads as TGTGCCAGCAGGACGACAGGGGGCAATCAGCCCCAGCATTTT.

V is TRBV7-2 and J is TRBJ1-2; no firm D call. CDR3 length: 13 amino acids. V dropped 2 bases and J dropped 8 bases, with 12 bases sitting between them. CDR1 SGHTA and CDR2 FQGNSA come from the germline V gene. CDR3 residues: CASSLQLTGGYTF. The CDR3 nucleotides read TGTGCCAGCAGCTTACAGCTTACGGGCGGCTACACCTTC.

The chain uses TRBV6-5 and TRBJ1-6, with D tentatively TRBD1 (5 bases). This CDR3 has 15 residues. Germline V gene lookup returns CDR1 MNHEY and CDR2 SVGAGI. Trimming pared 2 bases from V and 9 bases from J, leaving 14 bases between. CDR3 residues: CASSYKGVESSPLHF. Here the CDR3 DNA reads TGTGCCAGCAGTTACAAAGGGGTGGAAAGTTCACCCCTCCACTTT.

The chain has TRBV28 and TRBJ1-6, with 12 bases that match TRBD1. The trim removed 5 bases at V and 9 bases at J, leaving 2 bases unmatched. CDR3 length equals 14 residues. In germline, CDR1 is MDHEN, CDR2 SYDVKM. CDR3 nucleotide sequence: TGTGCCAGCAGTCCGGGACAGGGGGCTTCACCCCTCCACTTT. It translates to CASSPGQGASPLHF.

This rearrangement joins TRBV11-2 to TRBJ2-7, with D uncertain. Trimming shortened V by 0 bases and J by 2 bases, and 17 bases separated the two germline ends. CDR1 is SGHAT and CDR2 is FQNNGV in the germline V gene. The CDR3 runs to 17 residues. CDR3 region: CASSLDRMAAPAYEQYF. CDR3 nucleotides: TGTGCCAGCAGCTTAGATCGGATGGCAGCCCCAGCCTACGAGCAGTACTTC.

The CDR3: CASSSMTARTDTQYF. In DNA form, the CDR3 reads TGTGCCAGCAGTTCTATGACGGCCAGAACAGATACGCAGTATTTT. The J gene is TRBJ2-3, the V gene TRBV6-2 or TRBV6-3; D gene ambiguous. This CDR3 region has 15 residues. The germline V gene encodes CDR1 MNHEY and CDR2 SVGEGT. Trimming removed 4 bases from V and 3 bases from J, with 14 bases in between.

The chain uses TRBV3-1 (or the pseudogene TRBV3-2) and TRBJ2-3; the D gene is possibly TRBD2 (6 bases). V was shortened by 1 base and J by 3 bases, with 11 bases between the two germline ends. There are 15 residues in the CDR3. The V gene's germline CDR1 is LGHDT and CDR2 YNNKEL (reference sequence). The CDR3 DNA reads TGTGCCAGCAGCCAAGTGGCGGGGACGACAGATACGCAGTATTTT. Translating it yields CASSQVAGTTDTQYF.

This sequence joins TRBV28 and TRBJ1-2; D is unclear. This CDR3 comprises 13 residues. Germline values: CDR1 MDHEN, CDR2 SYDVKM. Trimming took 8 bases from V and 1 from J, leaving 11 bases between them. The CDR3 DNA sequence: TGTGCCAGCCATGAGGAGTTTAACTATGGCTACACCTTC. Amino acid sequence: CASHEEFNYGYTF.

In DNA form, the CDR3 reads TGCGCCAGCAGCTTGACCACGGGAAACATAAACAATGAGCAGTTCTTC. It specifies CASSLTTGNINNEQFF. The V and J genes are TRBV5-1 and TRBJ2-1; tentatively, D is TRBD2 (5 bases). Trimming took 1 base from V and 5 from J, leaving 16 bases between them. From germline, CDR1 is SGHRS and CDR2 YFSETQ. CDR3 size: 16 residues. The whole variable domain, filled in from reference TRBV5-1 and TRBJ2-1, reads KAGVTQTPRYLIKTRGQQVTLSCSPISGHRSVSWYQQTPGQGLQFLFEYFSETQRNKGNFPGRFSGRQFSNSRSEMNVSTLELGDSALYLCASSLTTGNINNEQFFGPGTRLTVL.

The V call is TRBV27, the J call TRBJ2-7; D is unresolved. This CDR3 is 13 amino acids long. Germline assignment: CDR1 MNHEY and CDR2 SMNVEV (reference sequence). Trimming removed 2 bases from V and 3 bases from J, with 8 bases in between. The CDR3 region has the DNA TGTGCCAGCAGTTTACGGAACGGCTACGAGCAGTACTTC. It is translated as CASSLRNGYEQYF.

Details on this clone: Other nucleotide sequences from this sample produce the same CDR3. This chain's CDR3 is CSASGGGEAFF. In DNA form, the CDR3 reads TGCAGTGCTTCAGGGGGTGGTGAAGCTTTCTTT. The rearrangement links TRBV20-1 to TRBJ1-1, with 7 nucleotides matching TRBD1. Per the germline V gene, CDR1 is DFQATT and CDR2 is SNEGSKA (reference sequence). The J segment lost 7 bases and the V segment lost 5 bases, leaving 4 bases of the junction unmatched. The CDR3 covers 11 residues.

The CDR3 sequence is CASSYSGQGVSYEQYF. The CDR3, as DNA: TGTGCCAGCAGTTACTCGGGACAGGGGGTGTCCTACGAGCAGTACTTC. The V and J genes are TRBV6-5 and TRBJ2-7, with TRBD1 identical over 11 bases. Looked up from germline, CDR1 is MNHEY and CDR2 is SVGAGI. The CDR3 contains 16 residues. V trimming: 0 bases; J trimming: 1 base; junction bases outside the gene matches: 2.